One and the same sample provided the 16 T cell receptor beta chains below, sequenced in a study of shared clonotypes between healthy human individuals. Assay used: immunoSEQ multiplex PCR; TCRdb lists only in-frame clones, some missing. The table lists some 1,400,000 clones, around 97% of them singletons. Sequences were obtained from naive CD4+ T cells sorted from blood. Subset given: CD45RA+ positively selected. The receptors come from a man aged 30-40 years in good health.

V and J are TRBV5-6 and TRBJ2-7; D gene ambiguous. The germline V gene has CDR1 SGHDT and CDR2 YYEEEE. Trimming removed 2 bases at V and 2 bases at J, with 5 bases between. CDR3 length: 12 amino acids. The CDR3 region is CASSFQTYEQYF. The CDR3 bases are TGTGCCAGCAGCTTTCAGACCTACGAGCAGTACTTC. Complete variable domain (other parts from reference TRBV5-6 and TRBJ2-7): DAGVTQSPTHLIKTRGQQVTLRCSPKSGHDTVSWYQQALGQGPQFIFQYYEEEERQRGNFPDRFSGHQFPNYSSELNVNALLLGDSALYLCASSFQTYEQYFGPGTRLTVT.

This sequence joins TRBV6-5 and TRBJ1-4; D remains unclear. The CDR3 sequence is 14 residues long. Germline CDR1 reads MNHEY; CDR2 reads SVGAGI. Trimming cost V 6 bases and J 0 bases, with 8 bases left between them. Here the CDR3 reads CASSLGATNEKLFF. CDR3 DNA: TGTGCCAGCAGCCTAGGCGCAACTAATGAAAAACTGTTTTTT.

The table lists this clone with a count of one. The gene calls are TRBV28 and TRBJ1-2, with 9 bases aligning to TRBD1. Germline trimming cut 4 bases from V and 8 bases from J; bases unmatched to any gene: 5. CDR1 is MDHEN, CDR2 SYDVKM, per germline. The CDR3 consists of 13 residues. The CDR3 DNA reads as TGTGCCAGCAGTTCACAGGGGGCGAAGGGCTACACCTTC. The encoded protein is CASSSQGAKGYTF.

This sequence joins TRBV11-2 and TRBJ2-7; D is perhaps TRBD2 (6 bases). Trimming took off 3 bases at V and 3 bases at J, with 12 bases between the two ends. This CDR3 is 14 amino acids long. Germline V CDR1 and CDR2: SGHAT, FQNNGV. The CDR3 DNA sequence: TGTGCCAGCAGCTTGGGTTCCGGGAGCTACGAGCAGTACTTC. Translating it yields CASSLGSGSYEQYF.

The chain has TRBV7-8 and TRBJ1-1, with a tentative D call TRBD1 (6 bases). CDR1 and CDR2 (germline): SGHVS, FQNEAQ. V gave up 4 bases and J gave up 3 bases, with 9 bases separating them. There are 13 residues in the CDR3. CDR3 protein: CASSSTGHTEAFF. The CDR3, as DNA: TGTGCCAGCAGCTCCACAGGGCACACTGAAGCTTTCTTT. Based on the CDR3 plus reference TRBV7-8 and TRBJ1-1, the full variable domain is GAGVSQSPRYKVAKRGQDVALRCDPISGHVSLFWYQQALGQGPEFLTYFQNEAQLDKSGLPSDRFFAERPEGSVSTLKIQRTQQEDSAVYLCASSSTGHTEAFFGQGTRLTVV.

This clone was found a few times. Germline is not matched at one junction end, which may reflect a read error. The chain employs TRBV7-7 and TRBJ1-1; D unclear. CDR3 length: 13 residues. The V gene's germline CDR1 is SSHAT and CDR2 FNYEAQ (reference sequence). Written as DNA, the CDR3 is TGTGCTAGCAGCTTATCAATGAACACTGAAGCTTTCTTT. Residues: CASSLSMNTEAFF.

The rearrangement joins TRBV27 to TRBJ1-5, with 8 bases aligning to TRBD1. This CDR3 has 18 amino acids. V shed 3 bases and J 2 bases; nucleotides not matched to a gene: 12. Germline lookup yields CDR1 MNHEY and CDR2 SMNVEV (reference sequence). This chain's CDR3 is CASSFRRGQGAGNQPQHF. In DNA, the CDR3 is TGTGCCAGCAGTTTTCGCCGAGGCCAGGGGGCTGGCAATCAGCCCCAGCATTTT.

In DNA form, the CDR3 reads TGTGCCAGCAGTCGCTACTCTAGCGTCATGACCTCCTACGAGCAGTACTTC. Amino acids: CASSRYSSVMTSYEQYF. The chain combines TRBV27 with TRBJ2-7; TRBD2 is a possible D gene (6 bases). CDR1 is MNHEY, CDR2 SMNVEV, per germline (reference sequence). V was cut by 5 bases and J by 0 bases, with 20 bases left in between. The CDR3 runs to 17 residues.

CDR3 in amino acids: CASSPFSSYEQYF. The DNA of the CDR3 is TGTGCCAGCAGCCCTTTTAGCTCCTACGAGCAGTACTTC. The V gene is TRBV5-4, the J gene TRBJ2-7; D is uncertain. Germline CDR1 and CDR2: SGHNT and YYREEE (reference sequence). Trimming removed 4 bases at V and 0 bases at J, with 8 bases between. The length of the CDR3 is 13 residues.

The gene calls are TRBV28 and TRBJ1-2; 7 bases are a match to TRBD1. Trimming at V came to 0 bases and at J to 3 bases, leaving 7 bases not matched to a gene. Per germline, CDR1 MDHEN and CDR2 SYDVKM. There are 16 residues in the CDR3. The DNA of the CDR3 is TGTGCCAGCAGTTTATGCGTGGACAGGTATGACTATGGCTACACCTTC. Residues: CASSLCVDRYDYGYTF.

This sequence joins TRBV7-2 and TRBJ1-3; 7 nucleotides align to TRBD1. The CDR3 contains 15 residues. CDR1 SGHTA and CDR2 FQGNSA come from the germline V gene. V dropped 1 base and J dropped 5; count of bases not matched to a gene: 5. The CDR3 nucleotides read TGTGCCAGCAGCTTAGTTCAGGGGGGTCGAAACACCATATATTTT. Translation gives CASSLVQGGRNTIYF. The entire variable domain, with the rest obtained from reference TRBV7-2 and TRBJ1-3, is as follows: GAGVSQSPSNKVTEKGKDVELRCDPISGHTALYWYRQSLGQGLEFLIYFQGNSAPDKSGLPSDRFSAERTGGSVSTLTIQRTQQEDSAVYLCASSLVQGGRNTIYFGEGSWLTVV.

The chain has TRBV14 and TRBJ2-5; D is ambiguous. The CDR3 is 15 residues long. Trimming pared 4 bases from V and 5 bases from J, leaving 17 bases between. Per the germline V gene, CDR1 is SGHDN and CDR2 is FVKESK. The CDR3 nucleotides read TGTGCCAGCAGCCGCGGTGACGTGGTGAGGGAGACCCAGTACTTC. Translation gives CASSRGDVVRETQYF.

This clone has just one count. The chain links TRBV6-5 to TRBJ2-3; 11 bases are shared with TRBD1. The CDR3 runs 16 residues. Germline-derived CDR1 and CDR2 are MNHEY and SVGAGI. Unmatched junction bases numbered 1, after V lost 2 bases and J lost 0 bases. The CDR3 region is CASSYGTGGSTDTQYF. In DNA form, the CDR3 reads TGTGCCAGCAGTTACGGGACAGGGGGAAGCACAGATACGCAGTATTTT.

The J gene is TRBJ2-2, the V gene TRBV2; the D gene could be TRBD1 or TRBD2 (6 bases each). Per the germline V gene, CDR1 is SNHLY and CDR2 is FYNNEI. The CDR3 is made up of 15 amino acids. Trimming removed 8 bases from V and 0 bases from J, with 13 bases in between. CDR3 DNA: TGTGCCAGCGGAAGGGGGGCCACGAACACCGGGGAGCTGTTTTTT. This sequence encodes CASGRGATNTGELFF.

Note on this clone: Other DNA sequences within the sample encode an identical CDR3. The rearrangement uses TRBV30 and TRBJ2-5; no reliable D call. Trimming removed 2 bases from V and 5 bases from J, with 3 bases in between. The CDR3 sequence is 10 residues long. Germline V gene data show CDR1 as GTSNPN and CDR2 as SVGIG (reference sequence). The CDR3 reads CAWSRETQYF. Here the CDR3 DNA reads TGTGCCTGGAGTCGTGAGACCCAGTACTTC.

The chain combines TRBV14 with TRBJ2-7, with 12 bases matching TRBD2. This CDR3 has 15 amino acids. The V segment lost 3 bases and the J segment 10 bases; nucleotides outside the gene matches: 10. Looked up from germline, CDR1 is SGHDN and CDR2 is FVKESK. CDR3 residues: CASSHSSSGRALQYF. As DNA, the CDR3 is TGTGCCAGCAGCCATTCATCTAGCGGGAGGGCCCTTCAGTACTTC.